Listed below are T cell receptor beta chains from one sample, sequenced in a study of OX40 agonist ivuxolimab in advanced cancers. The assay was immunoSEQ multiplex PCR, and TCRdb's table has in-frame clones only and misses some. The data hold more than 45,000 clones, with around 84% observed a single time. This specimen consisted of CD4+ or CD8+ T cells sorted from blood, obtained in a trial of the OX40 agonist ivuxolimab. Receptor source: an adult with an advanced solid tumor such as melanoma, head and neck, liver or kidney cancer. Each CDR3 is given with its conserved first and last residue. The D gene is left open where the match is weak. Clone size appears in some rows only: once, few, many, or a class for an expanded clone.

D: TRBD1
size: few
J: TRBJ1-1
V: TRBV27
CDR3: CASSLSGQVEAFF
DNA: TGTGCCAGCAGTTTATCTGGACAGGTTGAAGCTTTCTTT

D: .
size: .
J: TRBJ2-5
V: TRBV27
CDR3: CASSPEAPFVTQYF
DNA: TGTGCCAGCAGTCCAGAGGCCCCATTTGTGACCCAGTACTTC

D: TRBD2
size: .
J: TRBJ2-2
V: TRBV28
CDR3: CASNPVSGRASTGELFF
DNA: TGTGCCAGCAACCCGGTTAGCGGGAGGGCCTCCACCGGGGAGCTGTTTTTT

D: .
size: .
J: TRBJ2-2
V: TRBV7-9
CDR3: CASSLMGGGAGELFF
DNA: TGTGCCAGCAGCTTAATGGGCGGGGGCGCCGGGGAGCTGTTTTTT

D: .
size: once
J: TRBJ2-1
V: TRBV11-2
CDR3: CASSPTPRGYNEQFF
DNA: TGTGCCAGCAGCCCGACCCCTCGGGGCTACAATGAGCAGTTCTTC

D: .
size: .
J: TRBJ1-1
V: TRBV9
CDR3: CASSADRGEAFF
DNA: TGTGCCAGCAGCGCCGACAGAGGGGAGGCTTTCTTT

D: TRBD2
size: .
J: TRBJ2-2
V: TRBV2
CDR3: CASSPGTSGKTGELFF
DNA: TGTGCCAGCAGTCCGGGGACTAGCGGAAAAACCGGGGAGCTGTTTTTT

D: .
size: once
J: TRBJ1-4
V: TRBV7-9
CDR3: CASSLGGQSNEKLFF
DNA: TGTGCCAGCAGCTTAGGCGGCCAGTCTAATGAAAAACTGTTTTTT

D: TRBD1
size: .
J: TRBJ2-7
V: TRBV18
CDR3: CASSLGQGRGSSYEQYF
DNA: TGTGCCAGCTCACTCGGACAGGGGAGAGGCTCCTCCTACGAGCAGTACTTC

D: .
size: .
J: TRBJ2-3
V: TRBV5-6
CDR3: CASSLVGSSTDTQYF
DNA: TGTGCCAGCAGCTTGGTAGGGTCCTCCACAGATACGCAGTATTTT

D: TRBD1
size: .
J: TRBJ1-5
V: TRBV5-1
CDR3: CASSFLGTANQPQHF
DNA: TGCGCCAGCAGCTTTTTGGGGACAGCTAATCAGCCCCAGCATTTT